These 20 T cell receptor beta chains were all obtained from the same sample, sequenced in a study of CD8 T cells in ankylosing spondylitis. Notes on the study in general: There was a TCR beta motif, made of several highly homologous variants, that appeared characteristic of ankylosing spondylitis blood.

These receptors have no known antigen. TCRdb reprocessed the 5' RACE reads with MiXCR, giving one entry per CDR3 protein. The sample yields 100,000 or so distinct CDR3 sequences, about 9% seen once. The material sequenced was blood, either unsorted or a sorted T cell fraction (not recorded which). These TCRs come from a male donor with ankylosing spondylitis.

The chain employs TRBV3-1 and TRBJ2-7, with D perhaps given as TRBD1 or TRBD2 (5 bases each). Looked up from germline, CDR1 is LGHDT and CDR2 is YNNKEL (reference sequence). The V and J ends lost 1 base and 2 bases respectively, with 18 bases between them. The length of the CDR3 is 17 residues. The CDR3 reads CASSQGGPQQGAYEQYF. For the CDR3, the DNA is TGTGCCAGCAGCCAAGGGGGTCCCCAGCAGGGAGCCTACGAGCAGTACTTC.

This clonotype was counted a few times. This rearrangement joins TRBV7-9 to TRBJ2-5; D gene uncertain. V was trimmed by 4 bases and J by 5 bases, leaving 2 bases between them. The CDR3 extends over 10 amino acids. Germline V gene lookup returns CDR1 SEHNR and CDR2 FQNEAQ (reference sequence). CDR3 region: CASSSETQYF. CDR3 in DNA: TGTGCCAGCAGCTCTGAGACCCAGTACTTC.

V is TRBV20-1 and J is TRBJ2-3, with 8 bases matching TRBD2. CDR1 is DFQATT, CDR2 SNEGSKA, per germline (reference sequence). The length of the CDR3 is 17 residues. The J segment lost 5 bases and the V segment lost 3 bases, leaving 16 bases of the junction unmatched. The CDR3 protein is CSASPLQAAGEVDTQYF. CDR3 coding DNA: TGCAGTGCTAGTCCCCTCCAGGCAGCGGGAGAAGTAGATACGCAGTATTTT.

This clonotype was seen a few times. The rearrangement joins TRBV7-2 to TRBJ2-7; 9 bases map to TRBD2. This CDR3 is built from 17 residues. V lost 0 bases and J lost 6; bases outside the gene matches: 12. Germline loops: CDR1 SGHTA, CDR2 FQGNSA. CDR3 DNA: TGTGCCAGCAGCTTAGCATCCGTCGAGCGGGAGGTCGTCGAGCAGTACTTC. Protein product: CASSLASVEREVVEQYF.

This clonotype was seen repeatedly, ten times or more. The CDR3 region has the DNA TGTGCCAGCAGCCCGGGACAGGCGTCCTACGAGCAGTACTTC. This codes for CASSPGQASYEQYF. This chain uses TRBV7-9 with TRBJ2-7, with 8 bases that match TRBD1. V was clipped by 5 bases and J by 1 base; unmatched bases: 4. Per the germline V gene, CDR1 is SEHNR and CDR2 is FQNEAQ (reference sequence). The CDR3 has 14 amino acids.

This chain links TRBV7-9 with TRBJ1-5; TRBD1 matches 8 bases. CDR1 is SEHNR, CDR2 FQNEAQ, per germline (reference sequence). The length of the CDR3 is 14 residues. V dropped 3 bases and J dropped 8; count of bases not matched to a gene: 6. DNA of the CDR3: TGTGCCAGCAGCTTGCAGGACAGGGCCGAGCCCCAGCATTTT. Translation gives CASSLQDRAEPQHF.

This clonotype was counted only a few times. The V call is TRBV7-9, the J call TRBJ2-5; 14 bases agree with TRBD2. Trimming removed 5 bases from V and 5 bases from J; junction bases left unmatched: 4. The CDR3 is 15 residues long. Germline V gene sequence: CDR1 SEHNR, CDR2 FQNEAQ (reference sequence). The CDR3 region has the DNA TGTGCCAGCAGCATGACTAGCGGGAGGGTCGAGACCCAGTACTTC. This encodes CASSMTSGRVETQYF. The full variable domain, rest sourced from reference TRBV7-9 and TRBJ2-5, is DTGVSQNPRHKITKRGQNVTFRCDPISEHNRLYWYRQTLGQGPEFLTYFQNEAQLEKSRLLSDRFSAERPKGSFSTLEIQRTEQGDSAMYLCASSMTSGRVETQYFGPGTRLLVL.

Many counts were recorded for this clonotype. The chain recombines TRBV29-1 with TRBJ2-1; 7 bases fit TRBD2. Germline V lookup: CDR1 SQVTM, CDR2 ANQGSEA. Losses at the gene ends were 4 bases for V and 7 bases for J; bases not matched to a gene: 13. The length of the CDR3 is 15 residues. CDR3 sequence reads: CSVVGEGPPHNEQFF. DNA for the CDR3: TGCAGCGTTGTGGGGGAGGGCCCACCCCATAATGAGCAGTTCTTC.

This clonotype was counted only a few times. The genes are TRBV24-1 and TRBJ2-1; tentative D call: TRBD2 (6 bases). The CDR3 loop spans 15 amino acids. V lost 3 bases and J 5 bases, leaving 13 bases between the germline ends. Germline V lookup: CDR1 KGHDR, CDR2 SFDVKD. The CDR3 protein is CATSDMASVNNEQFF. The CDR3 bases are TGTGCCACCAGTGATATGGCTAGCGTCAACAATGAGCAGTTCTTC.

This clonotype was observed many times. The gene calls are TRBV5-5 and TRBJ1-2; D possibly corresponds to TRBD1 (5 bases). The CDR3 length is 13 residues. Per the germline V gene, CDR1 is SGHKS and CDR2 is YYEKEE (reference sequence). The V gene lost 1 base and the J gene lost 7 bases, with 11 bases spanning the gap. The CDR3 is CASSLTGAGGYTF. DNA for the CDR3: TGTGCCAGCAGCTTGACTGGGGCAGGTGGCTACACCTTC. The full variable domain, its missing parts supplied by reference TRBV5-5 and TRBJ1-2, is DAGVTQSPTHLIKTRGQQVTLRCSPISGHKSVSWYQQVLGQGPQFIFQYYEKEERGRGNFPDRFSARQFPNYSSELNVNALLLGDSALYLCASSLTGAGGYTFGSGTRLTVV.

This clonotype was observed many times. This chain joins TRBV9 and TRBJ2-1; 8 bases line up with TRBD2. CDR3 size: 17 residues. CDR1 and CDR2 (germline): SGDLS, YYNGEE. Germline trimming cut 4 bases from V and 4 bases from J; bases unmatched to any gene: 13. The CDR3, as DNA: TGTGCCAGCAGCCCAACTAGCGGTCGGGGGAAATACAATGAGCAGTTCTTC. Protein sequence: CASSPTSGRGKYNEQFF. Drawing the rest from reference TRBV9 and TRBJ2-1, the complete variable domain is DSGVTQTPKHLITATGQRVTLRCSPRSGDLSVYWYQQSLDQGLQFLIQYYNGEERAKGNILERFSAQQFPDLHSELNLSSLELGDSALYFCASSPTSGRGKYNEQFFGPGTRLTVL.

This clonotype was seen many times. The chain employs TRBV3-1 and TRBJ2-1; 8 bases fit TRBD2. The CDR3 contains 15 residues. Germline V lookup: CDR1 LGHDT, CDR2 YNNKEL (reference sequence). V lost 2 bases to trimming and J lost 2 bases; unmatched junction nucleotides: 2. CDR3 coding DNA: TGTGCCAGCAGCCAAACTAGCGGTGCCTACAATGAGCAGTTCTTC. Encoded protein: CASSQTSGAYNEQFF.

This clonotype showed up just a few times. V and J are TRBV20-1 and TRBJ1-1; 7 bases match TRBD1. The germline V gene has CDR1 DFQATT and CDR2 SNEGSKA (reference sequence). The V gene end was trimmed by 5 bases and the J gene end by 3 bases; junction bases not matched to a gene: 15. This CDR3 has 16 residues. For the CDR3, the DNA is TGCAGTGCTTCCGGAGACGACAGGGTTTTTTACACTGAAGCTTTCTTT. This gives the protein CSASGDDRVFYTEAFF.

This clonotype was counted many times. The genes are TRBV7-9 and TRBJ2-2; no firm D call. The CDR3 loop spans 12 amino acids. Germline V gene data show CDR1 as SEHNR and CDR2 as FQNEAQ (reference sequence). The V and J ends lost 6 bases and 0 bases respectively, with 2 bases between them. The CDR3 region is CASSPNTGELFF. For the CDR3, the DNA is TGTGCCAGCAGTCCGAACACCGGGGAGCTGTTTTTT.

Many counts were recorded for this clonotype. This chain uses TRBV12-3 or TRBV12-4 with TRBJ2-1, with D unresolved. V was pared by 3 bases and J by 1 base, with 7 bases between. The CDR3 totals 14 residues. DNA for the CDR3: TGTGCCAGCAGTTTTTCTGATTCCTACAATGAGCAGTTCTTC. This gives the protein CASSFSDSYNEQFF.

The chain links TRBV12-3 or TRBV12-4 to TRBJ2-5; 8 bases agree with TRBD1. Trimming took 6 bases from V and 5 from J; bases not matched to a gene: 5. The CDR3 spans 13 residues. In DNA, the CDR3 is TGTGCCAGCAGCCCGACAGGGGTGGAGACCCAGTACTTC. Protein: CASSPTGVETQYF.

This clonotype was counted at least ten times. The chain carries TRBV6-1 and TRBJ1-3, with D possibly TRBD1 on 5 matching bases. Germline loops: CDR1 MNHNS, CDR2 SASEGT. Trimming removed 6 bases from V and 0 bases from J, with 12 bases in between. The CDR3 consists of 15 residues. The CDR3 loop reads CASRATESSGNTIYF. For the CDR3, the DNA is TGTGCCAGCAGGGCGACAGAGAGCTCTGGAAACACCATATATTTT.

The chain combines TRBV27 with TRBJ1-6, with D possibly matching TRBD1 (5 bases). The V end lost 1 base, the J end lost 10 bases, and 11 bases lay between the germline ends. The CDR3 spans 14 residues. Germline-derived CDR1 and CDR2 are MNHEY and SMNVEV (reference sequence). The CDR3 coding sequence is TGTGCCAGCAGTTTATTGGGGGGGGAATCACCCCTCCACTTT. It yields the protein CASSLLGGESPLHF.

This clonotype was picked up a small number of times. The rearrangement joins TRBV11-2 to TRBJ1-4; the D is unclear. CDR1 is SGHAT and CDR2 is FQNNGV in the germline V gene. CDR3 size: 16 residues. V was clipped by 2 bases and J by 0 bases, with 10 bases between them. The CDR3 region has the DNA TGTGCCAGCAGCTTATACGGGATTTCAACTAATGAAAAACTGTTTTTT. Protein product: CASSLYGISTNEKLFF.

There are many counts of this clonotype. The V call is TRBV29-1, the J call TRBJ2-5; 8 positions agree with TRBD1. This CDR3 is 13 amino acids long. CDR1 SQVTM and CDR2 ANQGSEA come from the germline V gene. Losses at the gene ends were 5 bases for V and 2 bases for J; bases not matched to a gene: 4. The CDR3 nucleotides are TGCAGCGTTCCTGGGACAGGACAAGAGACCCAGTACTTC. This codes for CSVPGTGQETQYF.